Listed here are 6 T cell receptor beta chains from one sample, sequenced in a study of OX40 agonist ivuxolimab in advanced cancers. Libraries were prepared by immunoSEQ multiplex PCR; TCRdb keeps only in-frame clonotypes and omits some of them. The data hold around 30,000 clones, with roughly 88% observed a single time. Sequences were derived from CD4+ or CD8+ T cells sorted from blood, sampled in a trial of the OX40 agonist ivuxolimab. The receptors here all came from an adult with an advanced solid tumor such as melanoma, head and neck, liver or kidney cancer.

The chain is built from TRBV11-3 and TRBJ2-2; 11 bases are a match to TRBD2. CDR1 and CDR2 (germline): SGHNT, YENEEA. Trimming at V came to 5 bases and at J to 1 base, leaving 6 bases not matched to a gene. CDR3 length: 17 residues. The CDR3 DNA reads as TGTGCCAGCAGCCGTCTAGCGGGAGGCGGGAACACCGGGGAGCTGTTTTTT. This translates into CASSRLAGGGNTGELFF. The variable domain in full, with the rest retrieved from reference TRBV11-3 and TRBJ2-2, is EAGVVQSPRYKIIEKKQPVAFWCNPISGHNTLYWYLQNLGQGPELLIRYENEEAVDDSQLPKDRFSAERLKGVDSTLKIQPAELGDSAVYLCASSRLAGGGNTGELFFGEGSRLTVL.

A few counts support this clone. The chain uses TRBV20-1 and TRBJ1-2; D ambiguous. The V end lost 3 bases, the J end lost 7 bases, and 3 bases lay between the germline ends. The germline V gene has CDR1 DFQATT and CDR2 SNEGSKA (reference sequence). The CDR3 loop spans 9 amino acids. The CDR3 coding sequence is TGCAGTGCTAGCCCTGGCTACACCTTC. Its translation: CSASPGYTF.

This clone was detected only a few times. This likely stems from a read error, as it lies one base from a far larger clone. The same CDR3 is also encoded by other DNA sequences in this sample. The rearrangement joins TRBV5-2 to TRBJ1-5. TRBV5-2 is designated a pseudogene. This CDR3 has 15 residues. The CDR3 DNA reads TGTGCCAGCAGCCAAGAGCCGGGGCTGAATCAGCCCCAGCATTTT. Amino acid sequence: CASSQEPGLNQPQHF.

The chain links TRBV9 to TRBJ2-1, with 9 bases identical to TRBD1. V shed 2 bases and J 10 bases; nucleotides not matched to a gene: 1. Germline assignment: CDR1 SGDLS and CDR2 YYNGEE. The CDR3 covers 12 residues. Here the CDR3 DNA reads TGTGCCAGCAGCGTTACAGGGGGCGAGCAGTTCTTC. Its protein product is CASSVTGGEQFF.

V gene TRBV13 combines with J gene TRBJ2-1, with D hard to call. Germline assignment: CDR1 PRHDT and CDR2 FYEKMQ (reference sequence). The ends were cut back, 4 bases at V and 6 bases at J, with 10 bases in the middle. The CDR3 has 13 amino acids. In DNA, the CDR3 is TGTGCCAGCAGCTCAAGATTCGGCAATGAGCAGTTCTTC. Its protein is CASSSRFGNEQFF.

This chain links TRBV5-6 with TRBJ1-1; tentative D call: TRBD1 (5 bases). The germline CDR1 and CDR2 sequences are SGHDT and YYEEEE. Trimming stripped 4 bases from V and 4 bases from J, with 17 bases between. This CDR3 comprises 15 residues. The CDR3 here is CASSANLWGGTEAFF. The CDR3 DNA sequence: TGTGCCAGCAGCGCTAACTTGTGGGGGGGCACTGAAGCTTTCTTT.